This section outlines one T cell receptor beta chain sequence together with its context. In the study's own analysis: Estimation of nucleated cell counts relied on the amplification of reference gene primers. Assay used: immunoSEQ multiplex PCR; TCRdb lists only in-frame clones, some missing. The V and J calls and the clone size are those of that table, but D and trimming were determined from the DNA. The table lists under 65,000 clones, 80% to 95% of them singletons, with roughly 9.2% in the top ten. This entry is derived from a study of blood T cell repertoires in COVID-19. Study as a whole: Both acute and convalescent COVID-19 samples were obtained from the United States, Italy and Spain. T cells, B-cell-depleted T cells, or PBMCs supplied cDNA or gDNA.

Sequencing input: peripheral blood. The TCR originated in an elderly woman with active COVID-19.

The CDR3 DNA reads as TGTGCCAGCAGGGATCGGGACAGGAGCTCACCCCTCCACTTT. Its protein product is CASRDRDRSSPLHF. This chain joins TRBV2 and TRBJ1-6, with TRBD1 identical over 8 bases. V shed 6 bases and J 10 bases; nucleotides not matched to a gene: 8. The CDR3 consists of 14 residues. Germline lookup yields CDR1 SNHLY and CDR2 FYNNEI.